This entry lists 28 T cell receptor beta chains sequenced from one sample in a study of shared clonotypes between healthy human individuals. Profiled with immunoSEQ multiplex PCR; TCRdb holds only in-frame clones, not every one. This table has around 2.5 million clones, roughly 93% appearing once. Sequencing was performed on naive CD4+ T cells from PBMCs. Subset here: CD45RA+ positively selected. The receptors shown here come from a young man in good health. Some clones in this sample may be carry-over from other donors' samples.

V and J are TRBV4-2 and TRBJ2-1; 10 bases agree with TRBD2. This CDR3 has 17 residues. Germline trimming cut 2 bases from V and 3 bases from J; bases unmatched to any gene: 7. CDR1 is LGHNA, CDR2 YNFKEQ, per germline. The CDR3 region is CASSQPVSGRNYNEQFF. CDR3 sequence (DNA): TGTGCCAGCAGCCAACCGGTTAGCGGGAGGAACTACAATGAGCAGTTCTTC.

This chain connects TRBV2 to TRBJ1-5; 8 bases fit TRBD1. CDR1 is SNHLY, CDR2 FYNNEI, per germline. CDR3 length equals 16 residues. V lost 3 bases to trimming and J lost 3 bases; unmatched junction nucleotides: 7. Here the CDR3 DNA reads TGTGCCAGCAGTGAGCGACGGACAGGGAACAATCAGCCCCAGCATTTT. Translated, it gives CASSERRTGNNQPQHF.

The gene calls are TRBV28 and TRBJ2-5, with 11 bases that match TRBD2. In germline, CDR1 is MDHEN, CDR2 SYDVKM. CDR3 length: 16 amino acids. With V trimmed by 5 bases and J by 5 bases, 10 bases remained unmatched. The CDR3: CASSAGSGRAGETQYF. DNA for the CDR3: TGTGCCAGCAGTGCTGGTAGCGGGAGGGCCGGGGAGACCCAGTACTTC.

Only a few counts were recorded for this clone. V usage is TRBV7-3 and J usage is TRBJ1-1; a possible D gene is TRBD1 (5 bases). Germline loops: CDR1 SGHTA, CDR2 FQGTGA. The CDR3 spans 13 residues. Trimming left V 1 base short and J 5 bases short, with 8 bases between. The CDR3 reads CASSLIWGTEAFF. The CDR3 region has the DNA TGTGCCAGCAGCTTAATCTGGGGGACTGAAGCTTTCTTT.

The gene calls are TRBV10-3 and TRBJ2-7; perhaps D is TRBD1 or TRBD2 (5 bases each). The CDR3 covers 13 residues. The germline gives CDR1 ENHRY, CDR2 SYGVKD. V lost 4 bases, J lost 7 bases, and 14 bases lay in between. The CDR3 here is CAISGGTGYEQYF. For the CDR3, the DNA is TGTGCCATCAGTGGGGGGACCGGGTATGAGCAGTACTTC.

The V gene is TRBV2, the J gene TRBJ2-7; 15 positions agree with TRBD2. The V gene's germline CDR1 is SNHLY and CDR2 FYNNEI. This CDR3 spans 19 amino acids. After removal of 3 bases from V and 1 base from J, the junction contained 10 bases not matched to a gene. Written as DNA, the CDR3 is TGTGCCAGCAGTGATAGGACTAGCGGGAGGGCCTCGCGATCCTACGAGCAGTACTTC. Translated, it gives CASSDRTSGRASRSYEQYF. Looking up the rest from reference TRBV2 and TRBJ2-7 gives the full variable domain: EPEVTQTPSHQVTQMGQEVILRCVPISNHLYFYWYRQILGQKVEFLVSFYNNEISEKSEIFDDQFSVERPDGSNFTLKIRSTKLEDSAMYFCASSDRTSGRASRSYEQYFGPGTRLTVT.

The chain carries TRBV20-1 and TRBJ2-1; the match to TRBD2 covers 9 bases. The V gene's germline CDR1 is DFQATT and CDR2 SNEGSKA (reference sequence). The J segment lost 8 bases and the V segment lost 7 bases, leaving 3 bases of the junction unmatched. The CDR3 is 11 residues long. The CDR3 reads CSGGRGDEQFF. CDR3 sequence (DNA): TGCAGTGGCGGGAGGGGTGATGAGCAGTTCTTC.

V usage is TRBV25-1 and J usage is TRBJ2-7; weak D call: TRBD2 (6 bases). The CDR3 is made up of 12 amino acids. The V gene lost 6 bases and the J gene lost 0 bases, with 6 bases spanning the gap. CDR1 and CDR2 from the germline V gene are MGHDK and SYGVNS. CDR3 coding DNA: TGTGCCAGCAGGGGACTCTCCTACGAGCAGTACTTC. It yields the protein CASRGLSYEQYF.

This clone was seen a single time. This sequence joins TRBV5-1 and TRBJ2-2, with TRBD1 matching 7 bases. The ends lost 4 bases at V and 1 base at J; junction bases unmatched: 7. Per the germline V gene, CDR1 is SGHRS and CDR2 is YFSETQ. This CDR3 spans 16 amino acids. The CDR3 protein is CASSGAGGMNTGELFF. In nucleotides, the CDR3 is TGCGCCAGCAGCGGAGCAGGGGGAATGAACACCGGGGAGCTGTTTTTT.

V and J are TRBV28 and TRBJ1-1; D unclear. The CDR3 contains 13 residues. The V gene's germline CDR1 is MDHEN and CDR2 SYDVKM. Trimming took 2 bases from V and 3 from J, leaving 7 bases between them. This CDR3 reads CASSLRDHTEAFF. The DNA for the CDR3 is TGTGCCAGCAGTTTAAGGGATCACACTGAAGCTTTCTTT.

CDR3 in amino acids: CASSSLAANSYNEQFF. In DNA form, the CDR3 reads TGTGCCAGCAGTTCTTTAGCGGCTAACTCCTACAATGAGCAGTTCTTC. The rearrangement joins TRBV28 to TRBJ2-1, with D possibly matching TRBD2 (6 bases). This CDR3 has 16 amino acids. Germline V lookup: CDR1 MDHEN, CDR2 SYDVKM. The V end was cut by 4 bases, the J end by 0 bases, with 13 bases between.

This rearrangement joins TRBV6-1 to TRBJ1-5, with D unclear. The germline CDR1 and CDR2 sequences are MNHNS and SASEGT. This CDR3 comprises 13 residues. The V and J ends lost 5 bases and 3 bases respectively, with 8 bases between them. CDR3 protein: CASSSEINQPQHF. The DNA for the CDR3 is TGTGCCAGCAGTTCAGAGATCAATCAGCCCCAGCATTTT.

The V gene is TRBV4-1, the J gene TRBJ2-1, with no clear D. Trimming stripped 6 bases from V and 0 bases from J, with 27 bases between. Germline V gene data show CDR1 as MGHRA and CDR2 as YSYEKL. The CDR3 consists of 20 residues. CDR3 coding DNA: TGCGCCAGCAGTCCTCGATCTCCCGGAGTTGGCCTTAGCTCCTACAATGAGCAGTTCTTC. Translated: CASSPRSPGVGLSSYNEQFF.

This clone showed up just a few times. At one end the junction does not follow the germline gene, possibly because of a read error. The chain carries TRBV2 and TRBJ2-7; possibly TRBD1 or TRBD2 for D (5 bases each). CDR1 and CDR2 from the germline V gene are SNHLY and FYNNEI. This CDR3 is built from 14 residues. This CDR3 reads CASSEVLGTREQYF. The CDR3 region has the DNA TGTGCCAGCAGCGAAGTGCTGGGGACCCGGGAGCAGTACTTC. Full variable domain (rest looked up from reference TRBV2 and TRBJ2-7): EPEVTQTPSHQVTQMGQEVILRCVPISNHLYFYWYRQILGQKVEFLVSFYNNEISEKSEIFDDQFSVERPDGSNFTLKIRSTKLEDSAMYFCASSEVLGTREQYFGPGTRLTVT.

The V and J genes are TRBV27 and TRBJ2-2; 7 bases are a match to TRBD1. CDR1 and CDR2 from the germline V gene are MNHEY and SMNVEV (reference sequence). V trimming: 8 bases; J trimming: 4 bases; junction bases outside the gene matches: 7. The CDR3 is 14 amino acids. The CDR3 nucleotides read TGTGCCAGCGGGAGTACAGGGGTCACCGGGGAGCTGTTTTTT. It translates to CASGSTGVTGELFF.

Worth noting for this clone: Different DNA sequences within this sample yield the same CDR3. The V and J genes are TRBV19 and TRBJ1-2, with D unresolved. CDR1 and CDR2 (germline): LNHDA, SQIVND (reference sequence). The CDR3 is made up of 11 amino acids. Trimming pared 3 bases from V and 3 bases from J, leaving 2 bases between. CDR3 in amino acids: CASSIYYGYTF. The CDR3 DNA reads TGTGCCAGTAGTATTTACTATGGCTACACCTTC.

The CDR3 spells CASSHLAYGGNEQFF. DNA of the CDR3: TGTGCCAGCAGCCATCTAGCCTACGGAGGGAATGAGCAGTTCTTC. The chain links TRBV6-6 to TRBJ2-1, with D possibly matching TRBD2 (6 bases). Germline CDR1 and CDR2: MNHNY and SVGAGI (reference sequence). The CDR3 length is 15 residues. The germline V and J ends were trimmed by 6 bases and 7 bases, with 19 bases remaining between them.

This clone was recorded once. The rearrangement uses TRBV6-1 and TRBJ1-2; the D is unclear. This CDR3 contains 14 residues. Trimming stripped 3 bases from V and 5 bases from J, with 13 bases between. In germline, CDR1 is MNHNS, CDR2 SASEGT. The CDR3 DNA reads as TGTGCCAGCAGTGATCCTAGTACGGTATATGGCTACACCTTC. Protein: CASSDPSTVYGYTF.

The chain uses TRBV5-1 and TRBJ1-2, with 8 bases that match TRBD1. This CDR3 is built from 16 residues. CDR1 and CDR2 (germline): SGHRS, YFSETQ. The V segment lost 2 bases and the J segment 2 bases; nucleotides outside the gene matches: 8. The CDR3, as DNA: TGCGCCAGCAGCTTCCCTTGGACAGGGAACAACTATGGCTACACCTTC. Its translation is CASSFPWTGNNYGYTF.

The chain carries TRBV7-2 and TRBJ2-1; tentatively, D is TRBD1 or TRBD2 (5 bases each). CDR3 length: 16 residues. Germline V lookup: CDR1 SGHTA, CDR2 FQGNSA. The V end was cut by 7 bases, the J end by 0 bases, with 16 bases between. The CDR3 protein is CASNSILGRSYNEQFF. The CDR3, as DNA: TGTGCCAGCAATTCAATACTGGGACGCTCCTACAATGAGCAGTTCTTC.

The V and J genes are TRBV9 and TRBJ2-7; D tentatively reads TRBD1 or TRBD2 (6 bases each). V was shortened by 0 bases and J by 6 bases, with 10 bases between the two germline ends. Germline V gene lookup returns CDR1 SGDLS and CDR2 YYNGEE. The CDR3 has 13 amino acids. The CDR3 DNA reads TGTGCCAGCAGCGTAGCGGGGGCCACCGAGCAGTACTTC. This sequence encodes CASSVAGATEQYF.

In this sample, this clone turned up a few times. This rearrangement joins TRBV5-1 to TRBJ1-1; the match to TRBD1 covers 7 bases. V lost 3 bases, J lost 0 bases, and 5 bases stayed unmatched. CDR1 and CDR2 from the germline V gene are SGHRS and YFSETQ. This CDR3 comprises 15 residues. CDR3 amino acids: CASSSPGGVNTEAFF. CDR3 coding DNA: TGCGCCAGCAGCTCCCCAGGGGGTGTGAACACTGAAGCTTTCTTT.

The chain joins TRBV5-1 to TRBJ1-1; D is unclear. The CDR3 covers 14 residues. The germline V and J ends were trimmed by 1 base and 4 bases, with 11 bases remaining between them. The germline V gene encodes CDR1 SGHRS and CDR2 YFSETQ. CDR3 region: CASSLTAATTEAFF. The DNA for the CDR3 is TGCGCCAGCAGCTTGACGGCAGCTACCACTGAAGCTTTCTTT. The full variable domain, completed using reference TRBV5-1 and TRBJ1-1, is KAGVTQTPRYLIKTRGQQVTLSCSPISGHRSVSWYQQTPGQGLQFLFEYFSETQRNKGNFPGRFSGRQFSNSRSEMNVSTLELGDSALYLCASSLTAATTEAFFGQGTRLTVV.

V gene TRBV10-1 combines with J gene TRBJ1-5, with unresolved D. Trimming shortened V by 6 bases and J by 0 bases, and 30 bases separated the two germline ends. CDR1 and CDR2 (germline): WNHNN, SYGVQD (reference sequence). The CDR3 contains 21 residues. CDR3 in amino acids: CASSQDLGRTEDIYSNQPQHF. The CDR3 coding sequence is TGCGCCAGCAGCCAAGACCTGGGCCGAACGGAGGATATATATAGCAATCAGCCCCAGCATTTT.

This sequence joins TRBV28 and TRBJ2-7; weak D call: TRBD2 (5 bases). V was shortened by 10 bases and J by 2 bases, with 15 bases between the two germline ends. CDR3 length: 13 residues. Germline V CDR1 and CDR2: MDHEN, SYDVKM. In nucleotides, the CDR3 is TGTGCCACCCGAAGGGAGTGGCCCTACGAGCAGTACTTC. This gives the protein CATRREWPYEQYF.

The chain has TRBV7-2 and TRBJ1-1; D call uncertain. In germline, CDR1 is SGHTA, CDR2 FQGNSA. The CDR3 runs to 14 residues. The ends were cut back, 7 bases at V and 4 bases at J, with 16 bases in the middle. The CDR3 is CASTPAFVSTEAFF. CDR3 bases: TGTGCCAGCACCCCCGCGTTTGTTAGCACTGAAGCTTTCTTT. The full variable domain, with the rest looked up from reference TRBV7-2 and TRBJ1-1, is GAGVSQSPSNKVTEKGKDVELRCDPISGHTALYWYRQSLGQGLEFLIYFQGNSAPDKSGLPSDRFSAERTGGSVSTLTIQRTQQEDSAVYLCASTPAFVSTEAFFGQGTRLTVV.

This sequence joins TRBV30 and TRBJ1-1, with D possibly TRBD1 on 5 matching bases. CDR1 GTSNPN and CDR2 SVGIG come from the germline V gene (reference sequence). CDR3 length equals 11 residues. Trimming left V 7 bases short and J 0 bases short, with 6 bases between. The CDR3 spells CALQVNTEAFF. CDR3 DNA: TGTGCCTTACAGGTGAACACTGAAGCTTTCTTT.

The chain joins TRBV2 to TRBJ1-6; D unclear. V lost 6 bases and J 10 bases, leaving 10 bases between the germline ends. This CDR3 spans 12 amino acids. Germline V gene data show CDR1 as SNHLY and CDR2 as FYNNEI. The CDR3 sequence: CASRVESSPLHF. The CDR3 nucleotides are TGTGCCAGCAGAGTCGAATCCTCACCCCTCCACTTT.